This TCR beta chain came from a study of OX40 agonist ivuxolimab in advanced cancers. Broader study findings: Mean expanded clone counts were higher in CD8+ than CD4+ T cells.

The method was immunoSEQ multiplex PCR; TCRdb's version includes in-frame clones alone and lacks a portion of them. Altogether around 75,000 clones are present, about 91% being singletons, with the ten largest covering approximately 2.3%. The CDR3 sequence is 13 residues long. Germline loops: CDR1 MNHNS, CDR2 SASEGT. There are a few counts of this clone. Its cognate antigen is unknown. This clonotype was obtained from an adult with an advanced solid tumor such as melanoma, head and neck, liver or kidney cancer. The source was CD4+ or CD8+ T cells sorted from blood, collected in a trial of the OX40 agonist ivuxolimab. The chain recombines TRBV6-1 with TRBJ2-1; tentative D call: TRBD2 (6 bases). CDR3 in amino acids: CARGGKSYNEQFF. CDR3 bases: TGTGCTAGAGGCGGGAAGTCCTACAATGAGCAGTTCTTC.